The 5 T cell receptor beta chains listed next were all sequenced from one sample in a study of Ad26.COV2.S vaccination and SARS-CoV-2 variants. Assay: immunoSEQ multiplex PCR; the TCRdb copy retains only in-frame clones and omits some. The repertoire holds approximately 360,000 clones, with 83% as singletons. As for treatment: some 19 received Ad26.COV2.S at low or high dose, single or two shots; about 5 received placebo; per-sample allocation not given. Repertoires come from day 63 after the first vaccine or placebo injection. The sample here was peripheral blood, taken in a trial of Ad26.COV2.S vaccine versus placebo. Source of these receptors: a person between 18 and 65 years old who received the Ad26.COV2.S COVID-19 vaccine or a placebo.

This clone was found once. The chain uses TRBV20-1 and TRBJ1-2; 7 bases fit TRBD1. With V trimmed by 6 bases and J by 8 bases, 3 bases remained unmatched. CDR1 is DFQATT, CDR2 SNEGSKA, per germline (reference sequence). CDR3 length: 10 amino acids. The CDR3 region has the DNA TGCAGTGCGAACAGGGGAGGCTACACCTTC. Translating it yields CSANRGGYTF.

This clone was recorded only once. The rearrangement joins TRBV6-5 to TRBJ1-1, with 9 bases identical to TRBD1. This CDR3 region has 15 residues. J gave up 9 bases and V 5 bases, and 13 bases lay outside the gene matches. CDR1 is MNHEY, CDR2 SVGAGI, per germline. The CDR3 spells CASSHIASGTGKAFF. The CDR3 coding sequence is TGTGCCAGCAGTCATATTGCCTCCGGGACAGGGAAAGCTTTCTTT.

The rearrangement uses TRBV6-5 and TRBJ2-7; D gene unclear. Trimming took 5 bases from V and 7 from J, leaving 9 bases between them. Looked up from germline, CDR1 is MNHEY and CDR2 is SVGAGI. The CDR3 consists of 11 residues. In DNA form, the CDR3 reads TGTGCCAGCAGTCGTGGGTGGGAGCAGTACTTC. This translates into CASSRGWEQYF.

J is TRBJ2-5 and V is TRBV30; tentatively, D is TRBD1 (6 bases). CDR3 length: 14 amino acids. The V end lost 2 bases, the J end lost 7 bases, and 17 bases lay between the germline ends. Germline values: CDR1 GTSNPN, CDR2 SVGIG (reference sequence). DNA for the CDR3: TGTGCCTGGAGTCAGACAGGCAGTGGGGGGACCCAGTACTTC. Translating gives CAWSQTGSGGTQYF.

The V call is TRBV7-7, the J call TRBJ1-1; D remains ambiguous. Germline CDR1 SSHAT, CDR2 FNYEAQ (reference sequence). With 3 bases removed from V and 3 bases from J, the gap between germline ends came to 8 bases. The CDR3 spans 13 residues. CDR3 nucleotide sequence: TGTGCCAGCAGCTTTGACCGGGACACTGAAGCTTTCTTT. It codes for CASSFDRDTEAFF.